The clone carrying this TCR beta chain was seen only once. The data are from a study of blood T cell repertoires in COVID-19. Generated by immunoSEQ multiplex PCR, the TCRdb table keeps only in-frame clones and is missing some. The table lists about 97,000 clones, approximately 87% of them singletons. This receptor was identified in a human donor in a cohort sampled during active COVID-19. The sequenced sample was peripheral blood.

The CDR3 DNA reads as TGTGCCAGTAGTATAGTTCAGGGGAACTATGGCTACACCTTC. Its translation: CASSIVQGNYGYTF. The chain joins TRBV19 to TRBJ1-2; tentative D call: TRBD1 (6 bases). The germline V gene encodes CDR1 LNHDA and CDR2 SQIVND (reference sequence). This CDR3 is built from 14 residues. Trimming took off 1 base at V and 2 bases at J, with 8 bases between the two ends.